A single sample gave rise to the 5 T cell receptor beta chains below, sequenced in a study of cytomegalovirus exposure and HLA in healthy donors. 13 Jbeta primers and 60 Vbeta primers were used for the PCR. Generated by immunoSEQ multiplex PCR, the TCRdb table keeps only in-frame clones and is missing some. The sample comprises roughly 170,000 clones, less than 90% of which are singletons, and about 1.6% rests with the top ten. The sample taken for sequencing was PBMCs. The receptors shown here come from a man aged 45-65 years in good health and CMV-seronegative.

This chain links TRBV5-1 with TRBJ2-1, with D perhaps matching TRBD1 (7 bases). The CDR3 is 15 residues long. CDR1 is SGHRS and CDR2 is YFSETQ in the germline V gene. Trimming removed 4 bases from V and 4 bases from J, with 15 bases in between. The CDR3, as DNA: TGCGCCAGCAGCCCTAACCAGGGGGGATACAATGAGCAGTTCTTC. Its translation is CASSPNQGGYNEQFF.

The rearrangement links TRBV7-9 to TRBJ1-5; TRBD1 is a possible D gene (6 bases). This CDR3 spans 16 amino acids. CDR1 and CDR2 from the germline V gene are SEHNR and FQNEAQ (reference sequence). The germline V and J ends were trimmed by 5 bases and 7 bases, with 21 bases remaining between them. CDR3: CASSRAGAGADQPQHF. The CDR3, as DNA: TGTGCCAGCAGCCGCGCCGGGGCAGGGGCGGACCAGCCCCAGCATTTT.

The chain couples TRBV14 to TRBJ2-7; 8 bases align to TRBD2. There are 14 residues in the CDR3. The trim removed 4 bases at V and 1 base at J, leaving 3 bases unmatched. The germline CDR1 and CDR2 sequences are SGHDN and FVKESK. CDR3 sequence: CASSPRGGSYEQYF. In nucleotides, the CDR3 is TGTGCCAGCAGCCCCCGGGGGGGATCCTACGAGCAGTACTTC.

The rearrangement joins TRBV11-2 to TRBJ2-7; TRBD1 agrees at 7 bases. CDR3 length equals 14 residues. Germline CDR1 SGHAT, CDR2 FQNNGV. J lost 3 bases, V lost 3 bases, and 5 bases had no gene match. The CDR3 here is CASSFAGDSYEQYF. DNA of the CDR3: TGTGCCAGCAGCTTCGCCGGGGACAGCTACGAGCAGTACTTC.

V is TRBV18 and J is TRBJ1-1; 8 bases line up with TRBD1. V gave up 2 bases and J gave up 0 bases; unmatched junction bases: 2. The germline V gene encodes CDR1 KGHSH and CDR2 LQKENI. This CDR3 contains 15 residues. The CDR3 nucleotides are TGTGCCAGCTCACCAGGGACAGGTATGAACACTGAAGCTTTCTTT. This encodes CASSPGTGMNTEAFF.